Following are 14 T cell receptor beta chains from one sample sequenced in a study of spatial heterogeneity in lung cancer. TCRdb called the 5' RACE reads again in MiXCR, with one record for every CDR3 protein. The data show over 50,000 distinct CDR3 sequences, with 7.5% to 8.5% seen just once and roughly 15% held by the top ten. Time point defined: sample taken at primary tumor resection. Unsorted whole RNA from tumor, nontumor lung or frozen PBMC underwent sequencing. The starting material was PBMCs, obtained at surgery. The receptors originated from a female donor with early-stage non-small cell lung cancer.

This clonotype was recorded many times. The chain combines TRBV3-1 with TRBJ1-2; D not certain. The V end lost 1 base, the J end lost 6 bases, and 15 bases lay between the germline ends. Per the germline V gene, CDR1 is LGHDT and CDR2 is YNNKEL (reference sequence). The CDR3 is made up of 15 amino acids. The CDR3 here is CASSQVRSGGDGYTF. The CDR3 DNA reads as TGTGCCAGCAGCCAAGTAAGGTCTGGTGGCGATGGCTACACCTTC.

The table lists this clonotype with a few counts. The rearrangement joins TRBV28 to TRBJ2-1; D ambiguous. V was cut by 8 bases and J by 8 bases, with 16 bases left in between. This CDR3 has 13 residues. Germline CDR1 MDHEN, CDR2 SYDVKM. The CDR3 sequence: CASLSGPVDEQFF. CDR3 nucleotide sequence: TGTGCCAGCCTCTCCGGACCTGTAGATGAGCAGTTCTTC.

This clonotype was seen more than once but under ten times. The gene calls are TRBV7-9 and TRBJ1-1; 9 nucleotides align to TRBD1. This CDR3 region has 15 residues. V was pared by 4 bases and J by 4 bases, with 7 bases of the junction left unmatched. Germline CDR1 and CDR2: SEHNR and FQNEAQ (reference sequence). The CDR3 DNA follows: TGTGCCAGCAGCTACCCGGGACAGGGTGGCACTGAAGCTTTCTTT. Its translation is CASSYPGQGGTEAFF.

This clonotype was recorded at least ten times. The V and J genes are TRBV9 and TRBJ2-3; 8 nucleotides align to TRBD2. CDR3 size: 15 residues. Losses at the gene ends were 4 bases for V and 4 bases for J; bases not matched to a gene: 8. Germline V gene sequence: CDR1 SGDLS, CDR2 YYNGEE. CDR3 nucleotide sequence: TGTGCCAGCAGCTTAGTCGGACTAGCCTCAGATACGCAGTATTTT. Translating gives CASSLVGLASDTQYF.

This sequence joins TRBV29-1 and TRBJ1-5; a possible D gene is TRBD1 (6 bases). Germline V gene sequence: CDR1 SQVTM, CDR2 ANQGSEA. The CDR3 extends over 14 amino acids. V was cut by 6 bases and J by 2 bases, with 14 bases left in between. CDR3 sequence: CSVVPGAGNQPQHF. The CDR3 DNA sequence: TGCAGCGTAGTGCCGGGGGCGGGCAATCAGCCCCAGCATTTT.

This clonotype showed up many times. CDR3 DNA: TGCAGCGTTGAAAGGGGCACCAATGAGCAGTTCTTC. Protein sequence: CSVERGTNEQFF. V usage is TRBV29-1 and J usage is TRBJ2-1, with TRBD1 as a possible D gene (5 bases). V was shortened by 2 bases and J by 6 bases, with 8 bases between the two germline ends. Per the germline V gene, CDR1 is SQVTM and CDR2 is ANQGSEA. CDR3 size: 12 residues.

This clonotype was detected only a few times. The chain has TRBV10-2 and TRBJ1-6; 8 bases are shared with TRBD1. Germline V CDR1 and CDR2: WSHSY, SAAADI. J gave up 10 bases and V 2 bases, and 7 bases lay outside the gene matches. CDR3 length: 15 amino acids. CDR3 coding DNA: TGCGCCAGCAGTGAGCGGACAGGGAGGGAATCACCCCTCCACTTT. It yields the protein CASSERTGRESPLHF.

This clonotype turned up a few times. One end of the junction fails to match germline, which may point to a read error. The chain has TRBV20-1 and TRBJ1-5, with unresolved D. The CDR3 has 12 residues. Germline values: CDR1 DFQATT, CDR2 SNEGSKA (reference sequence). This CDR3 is CSAGERGQPQHF. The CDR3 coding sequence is TGCAGTGCTGGAGAGCGGGGTCAGCCCCAGCATTTT.

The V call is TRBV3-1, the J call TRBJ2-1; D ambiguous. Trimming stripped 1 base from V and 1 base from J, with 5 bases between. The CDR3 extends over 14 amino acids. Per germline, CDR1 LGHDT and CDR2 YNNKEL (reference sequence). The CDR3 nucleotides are TGTGCCAGCAGCCAAGTAGGGTCCTACAATGAGCAGTTCTTC. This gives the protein CASSQVGSYNEQFF.

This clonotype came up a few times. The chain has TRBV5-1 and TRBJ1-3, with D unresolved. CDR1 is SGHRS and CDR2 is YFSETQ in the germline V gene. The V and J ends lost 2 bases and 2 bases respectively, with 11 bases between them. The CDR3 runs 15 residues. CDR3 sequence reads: CASSFDWGTGNTIYF. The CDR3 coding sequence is TGCGCCAGCAGCTTCGACTGGGGTACTGGAAACACCATATATTTT.

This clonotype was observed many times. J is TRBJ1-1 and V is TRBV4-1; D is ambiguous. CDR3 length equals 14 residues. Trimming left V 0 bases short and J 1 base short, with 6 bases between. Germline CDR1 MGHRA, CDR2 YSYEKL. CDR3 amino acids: CASSQDRQNTEAFF. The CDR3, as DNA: TGCGCCAGCAGCCAAGATAGACAGAACACTGAAGCTTTCTTT.

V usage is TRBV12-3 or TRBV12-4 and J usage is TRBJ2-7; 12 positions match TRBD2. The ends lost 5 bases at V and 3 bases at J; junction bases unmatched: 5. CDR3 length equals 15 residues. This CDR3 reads CASSRRTSGIYEQYF. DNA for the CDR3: TGTGCCAGCAGTCGAAGGACTAGCGGGATCTACGAGCAGTACTTC.

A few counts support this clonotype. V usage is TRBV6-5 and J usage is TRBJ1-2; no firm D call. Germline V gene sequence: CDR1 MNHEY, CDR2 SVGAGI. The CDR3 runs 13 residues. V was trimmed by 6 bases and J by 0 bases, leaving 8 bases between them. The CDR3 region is CASRQEANYGYTF. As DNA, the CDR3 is TGTGCCAGCAGACAAGAAGCTAACTATGGCTACACCTTC.

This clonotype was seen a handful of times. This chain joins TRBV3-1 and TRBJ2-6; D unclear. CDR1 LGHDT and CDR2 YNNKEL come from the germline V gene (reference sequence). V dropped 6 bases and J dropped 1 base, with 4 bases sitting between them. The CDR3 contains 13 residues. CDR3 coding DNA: TGTGCCAGCAGAAGATCTGGGGCCAACGTCCTGACTTTC. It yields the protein CASRRSGANVLTF.